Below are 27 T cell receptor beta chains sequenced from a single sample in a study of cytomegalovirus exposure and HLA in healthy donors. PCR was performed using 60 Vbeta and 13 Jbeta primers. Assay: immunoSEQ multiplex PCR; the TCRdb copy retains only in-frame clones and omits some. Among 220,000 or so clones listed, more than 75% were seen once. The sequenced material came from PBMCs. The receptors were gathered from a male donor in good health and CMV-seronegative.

Written as DNA, the CDR3 is TGTGCCAGCGGCCAGACACAGGGTGTGCTCACCGGGGCCAACGTCCTGACTTTC. Encoded protein: CASGQTQGVLTGANVLTF. J is TRBJ2-6 and V is TRBV27, with a possible D match to TRBD1 (6 bases). Germline lookup yields CDR1 MNHEY and CDR2 SMNVEV (reference sequence). The CDR3 extends over 18 amino acids. V was shortened by 8 bases and J by 4 bases, with 24 bases between the two germline ends.

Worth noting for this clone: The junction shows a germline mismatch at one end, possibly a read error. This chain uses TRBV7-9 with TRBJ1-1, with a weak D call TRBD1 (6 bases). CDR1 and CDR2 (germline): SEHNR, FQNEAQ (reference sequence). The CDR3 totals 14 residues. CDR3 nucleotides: TGTTCCAGCAGCTCTCGGACAGAGAACACTGAAGCTTTCTTT. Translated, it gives CSSSSRTENTEAFF.

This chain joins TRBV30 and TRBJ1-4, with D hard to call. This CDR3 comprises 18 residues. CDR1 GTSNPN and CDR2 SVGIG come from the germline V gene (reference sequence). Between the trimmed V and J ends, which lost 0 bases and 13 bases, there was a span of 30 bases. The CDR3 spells CAWSVLGNRAILQSGLFF. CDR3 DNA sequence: TGTGCCTGGAGTGTGTTGGGTAATAGGGCCATACTCCAGAGCGGACTGTTTTTT.

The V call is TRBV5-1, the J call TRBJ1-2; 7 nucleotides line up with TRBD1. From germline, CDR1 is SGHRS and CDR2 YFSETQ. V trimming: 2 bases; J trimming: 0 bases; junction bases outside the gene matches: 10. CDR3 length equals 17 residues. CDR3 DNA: TGCGCCAGCAGCTTACAGGCGACAGGGCCCTCTAACTATGGCTACACCTTC. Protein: CASSLQATGPSNYGYTF.

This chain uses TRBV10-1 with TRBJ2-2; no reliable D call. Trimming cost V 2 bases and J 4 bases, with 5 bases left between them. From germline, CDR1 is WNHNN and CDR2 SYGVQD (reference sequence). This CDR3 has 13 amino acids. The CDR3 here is CASSERGTGELFF. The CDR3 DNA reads TGCGCCAGCAGTGAGAGAGGCACCGGGGAGCTGTTTTTT.

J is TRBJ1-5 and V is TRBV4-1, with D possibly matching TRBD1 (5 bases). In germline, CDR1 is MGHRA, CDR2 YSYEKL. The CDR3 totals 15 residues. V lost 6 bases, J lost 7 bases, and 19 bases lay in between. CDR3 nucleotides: TGCGCCAGCAGGGGATTGGGTCAGGGTGGACAGCCCCAGCATTTT. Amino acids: CASRGLGQGGQPQHF.

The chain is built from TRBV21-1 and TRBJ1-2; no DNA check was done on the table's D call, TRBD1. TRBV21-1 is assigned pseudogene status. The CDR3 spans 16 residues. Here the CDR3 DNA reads TGTGCCAGCAGCAAAGTCTGGATAGGGGGCAACTATGGCTACACCTTC. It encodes CASSKVWIGGNYGYTF.

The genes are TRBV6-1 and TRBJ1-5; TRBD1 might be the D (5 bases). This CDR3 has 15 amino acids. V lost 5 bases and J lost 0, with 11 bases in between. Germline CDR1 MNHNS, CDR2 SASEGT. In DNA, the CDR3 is TGTGCCAGCAGTCCCTGGAGGGGTAGCAATCAGCCCCAGCATTTT. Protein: CASSPWRGSNQPQHF.

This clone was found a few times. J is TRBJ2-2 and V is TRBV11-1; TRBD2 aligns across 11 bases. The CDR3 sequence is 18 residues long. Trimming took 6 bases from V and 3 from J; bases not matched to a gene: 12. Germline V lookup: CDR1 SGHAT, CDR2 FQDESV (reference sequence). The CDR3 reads CASRPTTSGVSHTGELFF. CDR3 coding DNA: TGTGCCAGCAGGCCTACGACTAGCGGGGTTTCTCACACCGGGGAGCTGTTTTTT.

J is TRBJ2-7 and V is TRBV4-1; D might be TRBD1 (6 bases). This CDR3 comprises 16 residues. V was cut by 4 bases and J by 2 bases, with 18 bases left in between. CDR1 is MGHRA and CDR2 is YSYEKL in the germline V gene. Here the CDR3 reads CASSPTTDRLTYEQYF. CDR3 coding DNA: TGCGCCAGCAGCCCCACGACCGACAGGTTAACCTACGAGCAGTACTTC.

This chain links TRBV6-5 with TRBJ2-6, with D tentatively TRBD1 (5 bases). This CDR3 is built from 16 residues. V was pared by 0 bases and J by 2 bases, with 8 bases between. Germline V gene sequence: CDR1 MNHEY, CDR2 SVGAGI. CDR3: CASSYSPGTGANVLTF. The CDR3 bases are TGTGCCAGCAGTTACTCACCAGGGACTGGGGCCAACGTCCTGACTTTC.

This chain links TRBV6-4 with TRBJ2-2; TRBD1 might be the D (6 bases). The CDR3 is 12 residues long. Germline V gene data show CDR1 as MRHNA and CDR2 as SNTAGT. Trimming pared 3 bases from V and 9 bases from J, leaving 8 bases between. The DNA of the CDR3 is TGTGCCAGCAGTGAACAGGGCCGGGAGCTGTTTTTT. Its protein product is CASSEQGRELFF.

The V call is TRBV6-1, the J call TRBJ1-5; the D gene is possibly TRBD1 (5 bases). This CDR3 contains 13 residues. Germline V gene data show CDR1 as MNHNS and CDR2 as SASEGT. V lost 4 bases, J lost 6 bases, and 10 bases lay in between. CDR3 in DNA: TGTGCCAGCAGTGGGGGGGTGGTTCAGCCCCAGCATTTT. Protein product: CASSGGVVQPQHF.

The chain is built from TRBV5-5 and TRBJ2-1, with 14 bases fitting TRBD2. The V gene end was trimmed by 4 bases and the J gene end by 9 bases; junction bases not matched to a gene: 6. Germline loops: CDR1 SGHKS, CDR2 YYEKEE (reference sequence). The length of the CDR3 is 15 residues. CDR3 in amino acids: CASSKGLAGVSEQFF. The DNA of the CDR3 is TGTGCCAGCAGCAAGGGACTAGCGGGAGTAAGTGAGCAGTTCTTC.

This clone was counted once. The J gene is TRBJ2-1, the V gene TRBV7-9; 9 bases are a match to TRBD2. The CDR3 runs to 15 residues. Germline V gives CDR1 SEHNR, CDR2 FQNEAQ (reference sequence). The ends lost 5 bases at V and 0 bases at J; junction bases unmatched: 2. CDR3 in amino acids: CASSGSGSSYNEQFF. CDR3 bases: TGTGCCAGCAGCGGTAGCGGGAGCTCCTACAATGAGCAGTTCTTC. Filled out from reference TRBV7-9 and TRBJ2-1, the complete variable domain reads DTGVSQNPRHKITKRGQNVTFRCDPISEHNRLYWYRQTLGQGPEFLTYFQNEAQLEKSRLLSDRFSAERPKGSFSTLEIQRTEQGDSAMYLCASSGSGSSYNEQFFGPGTRLTVL.

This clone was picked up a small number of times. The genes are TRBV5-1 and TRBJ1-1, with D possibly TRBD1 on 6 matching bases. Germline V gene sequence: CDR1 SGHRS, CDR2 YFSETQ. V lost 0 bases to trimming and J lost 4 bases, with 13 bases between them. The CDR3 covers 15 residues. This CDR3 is CASSLVAGAGTEAFF. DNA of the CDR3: TGCGCCAGCAGCTTGGTGGCAGGGGCCGGCACTGAAGCTTTCTTT.

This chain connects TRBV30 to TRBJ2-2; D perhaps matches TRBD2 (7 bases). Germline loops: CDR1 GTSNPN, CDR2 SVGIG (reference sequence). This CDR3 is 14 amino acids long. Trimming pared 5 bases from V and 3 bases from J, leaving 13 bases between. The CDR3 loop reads CAWQGGAYTGELFF. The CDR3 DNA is TGTGCCTGGCAAGGGGGGGCGTACACCGGGGAGCTGTTTTTT.

CDR3 sequence (DNA): TGTGCCAGCAGCCCAAAGACTAGCGGGAAGGGCGAGCAGTTCTTC. This encodes CASSPKTSGKGEQFF. The chain is built from TRBV7-3 and TRBJ2-1; the match to TRBD2 covers 11 bases. There are 15 residues in the CDR3. Per germline, CDR1 SGHTA and CDR2 FQGTGA. With 5 bases clipped from V and 10 bases from J, the junction kept 10 bases outside the gene matches.

The CDR3 sequence: CASSARLADEQFF. The CDR3 DNA follows: TGTGCCAGTAGTGCGCGACTAGCCGATGAGCAGTTCTTC. The chain links TRBV19 to TRBJ2-1; 7 nucleotides align to TRBD2. The CDR3 has 13 amino acids. CDR1 is LNHDA and CDR2 is SQIVND in the germline V gene (reference sequence). The V segment lost 5 bases and the J segment 8 bases; nucleotides outside the gene matches: 6.

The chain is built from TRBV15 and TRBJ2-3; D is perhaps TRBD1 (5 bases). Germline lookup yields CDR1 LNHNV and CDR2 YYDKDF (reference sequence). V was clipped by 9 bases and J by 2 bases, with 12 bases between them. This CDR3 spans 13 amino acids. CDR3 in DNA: TGTGCCACAAAAGGCAGGGACACAGATACGCAGTATTTT. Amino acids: CATKGRDTDTQYF.

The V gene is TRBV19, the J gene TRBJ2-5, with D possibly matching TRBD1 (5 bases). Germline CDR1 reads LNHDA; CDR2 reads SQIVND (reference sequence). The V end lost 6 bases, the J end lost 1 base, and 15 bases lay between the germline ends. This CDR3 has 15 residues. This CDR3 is CASSRASQGQETQYF. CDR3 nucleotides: TGTGCCAGTAGCCGAGCGAGCCAGGGCCAAGAGACCCAGTACTTC.

In DNA, the CDR3 is TGTGCCAGCACCAACCTCGGAGGAGAGCAGTACTTC. The encoded protein is CASTNLGGEQYF. This chain uses TRBV27 with TRBJ2-7; TRBD2 might be the D (5 bases). V shed 7 bases and J shed 7 bases, with 14 bases lying between them. Germline lookup yields CDR1 MNHEY and CDR2 SMNVEV (reference sequence). The CDR3 extends over 12 amino acids.

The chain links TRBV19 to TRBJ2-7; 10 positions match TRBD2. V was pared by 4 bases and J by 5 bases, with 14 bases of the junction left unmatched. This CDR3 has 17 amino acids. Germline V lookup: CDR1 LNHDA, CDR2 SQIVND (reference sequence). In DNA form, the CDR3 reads TGTGCCAGTAGTAGCCCCCGCCTAGCGGGAGCCACCCACGAGCAGTACTTC. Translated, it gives CASSSPRLAGATHEQYF.

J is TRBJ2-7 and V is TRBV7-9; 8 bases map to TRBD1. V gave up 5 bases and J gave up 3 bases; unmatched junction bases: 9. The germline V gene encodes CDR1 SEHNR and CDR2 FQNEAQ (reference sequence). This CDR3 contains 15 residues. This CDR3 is CASSLIGQGDYEQYF. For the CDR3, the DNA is TGTGCCAGCAGCCTAATCGGACAGGGTGACTACGAGCAGTACTTC.

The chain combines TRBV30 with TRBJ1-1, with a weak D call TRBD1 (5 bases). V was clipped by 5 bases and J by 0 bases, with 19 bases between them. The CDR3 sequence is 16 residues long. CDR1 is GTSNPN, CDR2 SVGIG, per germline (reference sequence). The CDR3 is CAWYTPGLGLNTEAFF. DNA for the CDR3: TGTGCCTGGTATACTCCGGGACTCGGTCTGAACACTGAAGCTTTCTTT.

The DNA of the CDR3 is TGCGCCAGCAGCCAAGCGGGTCAGCCCCAGCATTTT. Residues: CASSQAGQPQHF. The chain joins TRBV4-3 to TRBJ1-5; no reliable D call. The V and J ends lost 1 base and 6 bases respectively, with 4 bases between them. The CDR3 covers 12 residues. Germline V gene sequence: CDR1 LGHNA, CDR2 YSLEER.

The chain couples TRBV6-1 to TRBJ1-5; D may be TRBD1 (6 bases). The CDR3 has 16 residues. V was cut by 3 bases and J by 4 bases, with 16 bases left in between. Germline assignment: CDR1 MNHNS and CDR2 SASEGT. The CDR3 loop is CASSEVGGLGNQPQHF. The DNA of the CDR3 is TGTGCCAGCAGTGAGGTGGGGGGGCTTGGGAATCAGCCCCAGCATTTT.